The present TCR beta chain was sequenced within a study of control samples from healthy donors and cancer patients. This table comes from immunoSEQ multiplex PCR, and its TCRdb copy is limited to in-frame clones, with some not included. The table has some 70,000 clones, approximately 80% seen once; the top ten hold 2.9%. Germline V gene sequence: CDR1 SGHTA, CDR2 FQGNSA. The V and J ends lost 5 bases and 8 bases, in that order; junction bases with no gene match: 11. The CDR3 length is 15 residues. V gene TRBV7-2 combines with J gene TRBJ1-4, with TRBD1 matching 7 bases. The receptor comes from a woman in her forties or fifties with lung cancer. Sequenced material: PBMCs. CDR3 nucleotides: TGTGCCAGCAGCCTTTGGGGGGACAGAGAAGAAAAACTGTTTTTT. Translating gives CASSLWGDREEKLFF.